These 15 T cell receptor beta chains were all obtained from the same sample, sequenced in a study of T cell repertoires in cytomegalovirus infection. Their specific antigens are unknown. TCRdb used MiXCR to reprocess the reads, holding one entry per CDR3 protein. Altogether 700,000 to 950,000 distinct CDR3 sequences are present, approximately 30% being singletons, with the ten largest covering approximately 13%. The sample in question was cultured CD8+ T cells from PBMCs, obtained from culture after CMV antigen stimulation. These receptor sequences come from a human donor in good health (CMV status not recorded). Some clones in this sample may be carry-over from other donors' samples.

As regards this clonotype: One end of the junction fails to match germline, which may point to a read error. This chain links TRBV7-6 with TRBJ2-1; possible D gene TRBD1, 5 bases. Germline CDR1 is SGHVS and CDR2 is FNYEAQ. The CDR3 sequence is 16 residues long. The DNA for the CDR3 is TGTGTCAGCAGCCCCCGGGTAGGGGTATTCTCCAATGAGCAGTTCTTC. This sequence encodes CVSSPRVGVFSNEQFF. Full variable domain (outside the CDR3, taken from reference TRBV7-6 and TRBJ2-1): GAGVSQSPRYKVTKRGQDVALRCDPISGHVSLYWYRQALGQGPEFLTYFNYEAQQDKSGLPNDRFSAERPEGSISTLTIQRTEQRDSAMYRCVSSPRVGVFSNEQFFGPGTRLTVL.

This clonotype was observed many times. The V and J genes are TRBV27 and TRBJ2-3; 7 bases agree with TRBD2. The CDR3 spans 17 residues. The germline V gene encodes CDR1 MNHEY and CDR2 SMNVEV (reference sequence). The J segment lost 2 bases and the V segment lost 4 bases, leaving 12 bases of the junction unmatched. CDR3 sequence (DNA): TGTGCCAGCAGTTCGGACGGAACTAGCGAGCACACAGATACGCAGTATTTT. It is translated as CASSSDGTSEHTDTQYF.

As to this clonotype: This may arise from a read error, as a much more abundant clone is one base away. The V call is TRBV7-2, the J call TRBJ1-1; a weak D match, TRBD1 (6 bases). The germline gives CDR1 SGHTA, CDR2 FQGNSA. The CDR3 loop spans 14 amino acids. The DNA of the CDR3 is TGTGCCAGCGGCCGGGGGGGCACGAACATTGAAGCTTTCTTT. Protein: CASGRGGTNIEAFF.

Comment on this clonotype: This may stem from a read error, because a much larger clone lies one nucleotide away. The chain employs TRBV7-6 and TRBJ1-5; D is possibly TRBD1 (6 bases). This CDR3 has 16 residues. Germline values: CDR1 SGHVS, CDR2 FNYEAQ. CDR3 DNA: TGTGCCAGCAGCTTAAACGAGGGGGGAAGCAATCAGCCCCGGCATTTT. Encoded protein: CASSLNEGGSNQPRHF.

V is TRBV13 and J is TRBJ2-1, with D perhaps given as TRBD1 or TRBD2 (5 bases each). CDR3 size: 14 residues. Germline V lookup: CDR1 PRHDT, CDR2 FYEKMQ (reference sequence). The V and J ends lost 2 bases and 13 bases respectively, with 18 bases between them. The CDR3 loop reads CASSLLGEREGQFF. The CDR3 DNA sequence: TGTGCCAGCAGCTTACTGGGGGAACGCGAGGGCCAGTTCTTC.

The chain couples TRBV24-1 to TRBJ1-5; 7 bases align to TRBD1. The V segment lost 2 bases and the J segment 5 bases; nucleotides outside the gene matches: 8. Germline-derived CDR1 and CDR2 are KGHDR and SFDVKD. The CDR3 length is 16 residues. The CDR3 is CATSDSGQRIYQPQHF. The CDR3 DNA reads TGTGCCACCAGTGATTCGGGACAGCGTATTTATCAGCCCCAGCATTTT.

The chain is built from TRBV29-1 and TRBJ2-1; maybe TRBD2 (6 bases). Deletions cut 0 bases from V and 8 bases from J, with 14 bases between. Germline-derived CDR1 and CDR2 are SQVTM and ANQGSEA. CDR3 length: 14 amino acids. CDR3 DNA: TGCAGCGTTGAAGACGCCCCGCGCGGGGATGAGCAGTTCTTC. This translates into CSVEDAPRGDEQFF.

This clonotype was observed a few times. The chain employs TRBV2 and TRBJ1-1, with unresolved D. The CDR3 spans 13 residues. V was shortened by 5 bases and J by 5 bases, with 12 bases between the two germline ends. Germline loops: CDR1 SNHLY, CDR2 FYNNEI. The CDR3: CASSWVLGTEAFF. For the CDR3, the DNA is TGTGCCAGCAGTTGGGTCTTGGGGACTGAAGCTTTCTTT.

The chain carries TRBV19 and TRBJ2-1; TRBD2 might be the D (6 bases). V gave up 1 base and J gave up 0 bases, with 10 bases separating them. In germline, CDR1 is LNHDA, CDR2 SQIVND (reference sequence). This CDR3 has 16 amino acids. The CDR3 DNA reads TGTGCCAGTAGTATAGTTCGGGGGAGCTCCTACAATGAGCAGTTCTTC. This translates into CASSIVRGSSYNEQFF.

This clonotype came up a few times. The gene calls are TRBV2 and TRBJ2-7; D is unresolved. Per the germline V gene, CDR1 is SNHLY and CDR2 is FYNNEI. Trimming cost V 5 bases and J 4 bases, with 12 bases left between them. This CDR3 contains 13 residues. Written as DNA, the CDR3 is TGTGCCAGCAGTCCTTCGACCGTGTACGAGCAGTACTTC. This codes for CASSPSTVYEQYF.

The chain employs TRBV7-6 and TRBJ1-1, with 10 bases lining up with TRBD1. The CDR3 sequence is 15 residues long. J lost 2 bases, V lost 5 bases, and 5 bases had no gene match. Germline V gene lookup returns CDR1 SGHVS and CDR2 FNYEAQ. This CDR3 reads CASSARTGGNTEAFF. The DNA for the CDR3 is TGTGCCAGCAGCGCTAGGACAGGGGGTAACACTGAAGCTTTCTTT.

This clonotype was counted a few times. One junction end does not reproduce the germline sequence, and a read error may be involved. V is TRBV12-3 or TRBV12-4 and J is TRBJ1-3, with D hard to call. The CDR3 runs 12 residues. The CDR3 loop is CLWQRDGNTIYF. The CDR3 DNA reads as TGCCTTTGGCAAAGGGATGGAAACACCATATATTTT.

This chain links TRBV4-1 with TRBJ1-1, with TRBD1 as a possible D gene (6 bases). Germline values: CDR1 MGHRA, CDR2 YSYEKL. This CDR3 comprises 15 residues. The V end was cut by 6 bases, the J end by 3 bases, with 17 bases between. CDR3 protein: CASSRATGLDTEAFF. CDR3 DNA: TGCGCCAGCAGTCGAGCTACAGGGCTAGACACTGAAGCTTTCTTT.

This clonotype was observed a few times. J is TRBJ2-1 and V is TRBV29-1; D could derive from TRBD1 or TRBD2 (6 bases each). Trimming cost V 3 bases and J 2 bases, with 14 bases left between them. Germline V gene sequence: CDR1 SQVTM, CDR2 ANQGSEA. The CDR3 spans 15 residues. The DNA for the CDR3 is TGCAGCGTTGAGGGGGGCTTGGCGGCCTACAATGAGCAGTTCTTC. As protein: CSVEGGLAAYNEQFF.

The chain recombines TRBV6-5 with TRBJ2-3, with D unclear. CDR1 MNHEY and CDR2 SVGAGI come from the germline V gene. This CDR3 comprises 12 residues. V dropped 9 bases and J dropped 0 bases, with 7 bases sitting between them. The CDR3 region has the DNA TGTGCCAGTTGGCGGAGCACAGATACGCAGTATTTT. Protein: CASWRSTDTQYF.